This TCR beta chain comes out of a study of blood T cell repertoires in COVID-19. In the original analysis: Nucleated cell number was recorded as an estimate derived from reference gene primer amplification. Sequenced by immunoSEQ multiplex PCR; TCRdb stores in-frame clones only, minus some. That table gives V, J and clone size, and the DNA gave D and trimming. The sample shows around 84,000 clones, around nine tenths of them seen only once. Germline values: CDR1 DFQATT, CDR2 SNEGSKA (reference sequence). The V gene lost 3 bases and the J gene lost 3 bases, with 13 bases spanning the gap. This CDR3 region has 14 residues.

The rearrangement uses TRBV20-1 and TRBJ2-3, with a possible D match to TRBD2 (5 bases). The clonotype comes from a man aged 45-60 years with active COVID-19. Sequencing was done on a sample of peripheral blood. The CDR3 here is CSASRSPGTDTQYF. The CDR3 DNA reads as TGCAGTGCTAGTCGATCCCCGGGGACAGATACGCAGTATTTT.